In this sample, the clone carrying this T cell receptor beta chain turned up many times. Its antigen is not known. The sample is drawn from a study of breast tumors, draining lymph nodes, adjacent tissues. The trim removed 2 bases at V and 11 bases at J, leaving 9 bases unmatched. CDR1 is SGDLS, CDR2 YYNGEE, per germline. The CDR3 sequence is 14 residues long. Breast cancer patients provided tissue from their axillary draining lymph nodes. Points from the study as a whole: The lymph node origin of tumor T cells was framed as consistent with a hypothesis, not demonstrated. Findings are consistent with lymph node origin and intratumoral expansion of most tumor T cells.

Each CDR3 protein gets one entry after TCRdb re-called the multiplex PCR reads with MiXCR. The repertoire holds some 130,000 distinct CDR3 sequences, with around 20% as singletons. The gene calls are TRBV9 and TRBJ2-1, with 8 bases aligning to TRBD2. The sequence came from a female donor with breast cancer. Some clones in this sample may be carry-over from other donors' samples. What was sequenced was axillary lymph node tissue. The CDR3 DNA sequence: TGTGCCAGCAGCGTCTCGACCGGGACTAGAAAGCAGTTCTTC. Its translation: CASSVSTGTRKQFF.